This is a list of T cell receptor beta chains from one sample in a study of blood T cells in healthy people across ages. MiXCR, applied by TCRdb to the 5' RACE reads, yields one record per CDR3 protein. The sample has about 770,000 distinct CDR3 sequences; 44% are singletons. The sequenced sample consisted of blood. Source of these receptors: a man between 60 and 70 years old in good health. Both conserved end residues are part of each CDR3. The D gene is left open where the match is weak. Expanded clones are given a class, and other clones once, few, many or no size at all.

size	V	J	D	DNA	CDR3
few	TRBV7-2	TRBJ2-1	.	TGTGCCAGCAGCTTAGGTTCGGACGAGCAGTTCTTC	CASSLGSDEQFF
few	TRBV20-1	TRBJ2-3	.	TGCAGTGCTAGTGCAGGGAGCGGGTCTACGCAGTATTTT	CSASAGSGSTQYF
many	TRBV6-5	TRBJ2-2	TRBD2	TGTGCCAGCTTCCATAGGCCAGCGGGGGTAACCGGGGAGCTGTTTTTT	CASFHRPAGVTGELFF
.	TRBV5-5	TRBJ2-5	TRBD1	TGTGCCAGCAGTCGTGCCGGGACAGGGGGCTTGGAGACCCAGTACTTC	CASSRAGTGGLETQYF
.	TRBV20-1	TRBJ1-2	.	TGCAGTGCACCCGACGGCTACACCTTC	CSAPDGYTF
.	TRBV9	TRBJ2-3	TRBD2	TGTGCCAGCAGCGGTAGCGGGGGCACGACCACAGATACGCAGTATTTT	CASSGSGGTTTDTQYF
.	TRBV7-8	TRBJ2-7	TRBD1	TGTGCCAGCAGCTTAGCTTCTTCAATGAGGGCAGGGGGCAGATACGAGCAGTACTTC	CASSLASSMRAGGRYEQYF
.	TRBV7-9	TRBJ2-5	.	TGTGCCAGCAGCCCACTCGAGGAGACCCAGTACTTC	CASSPLEETQYF
.	TRBV5-4	TRBJ1-4	.	TGTGCCAGCAGCGAATTGGACGGAGAAAAACTGTTTTTT	CASSELDGEKLFF
few	TRBV6-2/TRBV6-3	TRBJ2-1	.	TGTGCCAGCAGTTACTCGCCGGGACACCTTAACAATGAGCAGTTCTTC	CASSYSPGHLNNEQFF
.	TRBV25-1	TRBJ1-2	.	TGTGCCAGCAGTGAATTTGGGGGCAAGAGTGGCTACACCTTC	CASSEFGGKSGYTF
.	TRBV11-3	TRBJ2-7	TRBD1	TGTGCCAGCAGCTCGGGACCGGGACAGGTCTCCTACGAGCAGTACTTC	CASSSGPGQVSYEQYF
.	TRBV7-3	TRBJ2-5	.	TGTGCCAGCAGCGCAGGGGGGGTGGGGACCCAGTACTTC	CASSAGGVGTQYF
.	TRBV9	TRBJ2-7	TRBD2	TGTGCCAGCAGCCTTGCTAGCGGGGGCCATGGGGGTGAGCAGTACTTC	CASSLASGGHGGEQYF
many	TRBV7-2	TRBJ2-5	.	TGTGCCAGCAGCCCCGGACCCCTGCAAGAGACCCAGTACTTC	CASSPGPLQETQYF
once	TRBV4-3	TRBJ1-2	.	TGCGCCAGCAGCCAAGATAGGGGGGCGTGTGGCTACACCTTC	CASSQDRGACGYTF
few	TRBV7-2	TRBJ2-1	.	TGTGCCAGCAGCTTATTCCTAGCCCTATCCTACAATGAGCAGTTCTTC	CASSLFLALSYNEQFF
.	TRBV5-1	TRBJ2-7	TRBD1	TGCGCCAGCAGTTCGGAACCGGGACAGACCTACAAGCAGTACTTC	CASSSEPGQTYKQYF